These 10 T cell receptor beta chains were sequenced from one sample in a study of cytomegalovirus exposure and HLA in healthy donors. It was with 60 Vbeta and 13 Jbeta primers that the PCR ran. Libraries were prepared by immunoSEQ multiplex PCR; TCRdb keeps only in-frame clonotypes and omits some of them. The sample has roughly 180,000 clones, less than 90% seen once. Sequencing was carried out using PBMCs. Source of these receptors: a boy between 5 and 17 years old in good health and CMV-seronegative.

V is TRBV6-5 and J is TRBJ1-1; the D is unclear. Between the trimmed V and J ends, which lost 6 bases and 1 base, there was a span of 9 bases. The CDR3 covers 13 residues. Per the germline V gene, CDR1 is MNHEY and CDR2 is SVGAGI. DNA for the CDR3: TGTGCCAGCAGCGGGGTCTGGAACACTGAAGCTTTCTTT. Its protein is CASSGVWNTEAFF.

This clone was counted only a few times. The CDR3 reads CAWSAPRDLGNQPQHF. CDR3 sequence (DNA): TGTGCCTGGAGTGCGCCGAGGGATCTGGGCAATCAGCCCCAGCATTTT. The J gene is TRBJ1-5, the V gene TRBV30; D gene unclear. Trimming took 1 base from V and 2 from J, leaving 15 bases between them. CDR1 and CDR2 (germline): GTSNPN, SVGIG (reference sequence). The CDR3 length is 16 residues.

The V call is TRBV7-6, the J call TRBJ2-3; 9 nucleotides align to TRBD2. Trimming at V came to 1 base and at J to 6 bases, leaving 8 bases not matched to a gene. The CDR3 is 16 amino acids. The germline CDR1 and CDR2 sequences are SGHVS and FNYEAQ. The CDR3: CASSLGAGGFADTQYF. CDR3 bases: TGTGCCAGCAGCTTAGGCGCGGGAGGGTTCGCGGATACGCAGTATTTT.

This clone was counted only a few times. The V call is TRBV6-5, the J call TRBJ1-1; D call uncertain. Germline-derived CDR1 and CDR2 are MNHEY and SVGAGI. The CDR3 is 13 amino acids. The V end was cut by 4 bases, the J end by 4 bases, with 10 bases between. Here the CDR3 DNA reads TGTGCCAGCAGTTCGAGTCCTTCCACTGAAGCTTTCTTT. As protein: CASSSSPSTEAFF.

The rearrangement links TRBV9 to TRBJ2-7, with D maybe TRBD2 (5 bases). Per the germline V gene, CDR1 is SGDLS and CDR2 is YYNGEE. Between the trimmed V and J ends, which lost 0 bases and 6 bases, there was a span of 7 bases. CDR3 length: 12 amino acids. CDR3 nucleotide sequence: TGTGCCAGCAGCGTAGGAGGGCCCGAGCAGTACTTC. It is translated as CASSVGGPEQYF.

The CDR3 is CASTSGRARNNEQFF. The DNA of the CDR3 is TGTGCCAGCACCAGCGGGAGGGCCCGTAACAATGAGCAGTTCTTC. The chain combines TRBV18 with TRBJ2-1; 10 bases agree with TRBD2. CDR3 length: 15 amino acids. Per the germline V gene, CDR1 is KGHSH and CDR2 is LQKENI. V dropped 8 bases and J dropped 5; count of bases not matched to a gene: 9.

V usage is TRBV27 and J usage is TRBJ2-1; 11 nucleotides agree with TRBD2. From germline, CDR1 is MNHEY and CDR2 SMNVEV (reference sequence). The CDR3 runs 19 residues. V lost 2 bases, J lost 0 bases, and 9 bases stayed unmatched. In DNA form, the CDR3 reads TGTGCCAGCAGTTTAAGGGGACTAGCGGAGTCAAGCTCCTACAATGAGCAGTTCTTC. Translated, it gives CASSLRGLAESSSYNEQFF.

The chain uses TRBV18 and TRBJ2-1; 8 positions agree with TRBD2. Germline V gene sequence: CDR1 KGHSH, CDR2 LQKENI. This CDR3 has 15 amino acids. Trimming at V came to 0 bases and at J to 10 bases, leaving 8 bases not matched to a gene. The CDR3 loop is CASSPPGRGEKEQFF. For the CDR3, the DNA is TGTGCCAGCTCACCACCGGGGCGGGGGGAAAAGGAGCAGTTCTTC.

This rearrangement joins TRBV15 to TRBJ2-7; D unclear. CDR1 is LNHNV, CDR2 YYDKDF, per germline (reference sequence). This CDR3 is 12 amino acids long. The V gene lost 3 bases and the J gene lost 3 bases, with 6 bases spanning the gap. DNA for the CDR3: TGTGCCACCAGCAGCTACTACTACGAGCAGTACTTC. Amino acid sequence: CATSSYYYEQYF.

The chain couples TRBV30 to TRBJ2-7; perhaps TRBD2 as D (5 bases). The CDR3 loop spans 16 amino acids. V was pared by 0 bases and J by 6 bases, with 21 bases between. Germline V gene lookup returns CDR1 GTSNPN and CDR2 SVGIG (reference sequence). CDR3 sequence (DNA): TGTGCCTGGAGTGTACCCTTAGCGATCCGCTCGCGCGAGCAGTACTTC. Amino acid sequence: CAWSVPLAIRSREQYF.